Shown below are 25 T cell receptor beta chains from a single sample sequenced in a study of control samples from healthy donors and cancer patients. Here immunoSEQ multiplex PCR was the method, and the copy in TCRdb shows in-frame clones only, minus some. The profile shows approximately 50,000 clones, approximately 86% of them singletons. Sample: PBMCs. The receptor source for this set is a man aged 55-75 years with head and neck cancer.

V usage is TRBV11-3 and J usage is TRBJ2-5; 9 bases map to TRBD1. Germline V gene data show CDR1 as SGHNT and CDR2 as YENEEA. The CDR3 is made up of 15 amino acids. Unmatched junction bases numbered 5, after V lost 5 bases and J lost 1 base. The CDR3 bases are TGTGCCAGCAGCCTCGGACAGGGGTTCCAAGAGACCCAGTACTTC. The encoded protein is CASSLGQGFQETQYF.

The chain is built from TRBV19 and TRBJ2-7; TRBD2 might be the D (6 bases). Deletions cut 6 bases from V and 4 bases from J, with 19 bases between. The CDR3 is made up of 15 amino acids. Germline V gene data show CDR1 as LNHDA and CDR2 as SQIVND (reference sequence). The CDR3: CASSAGRSGSYEQYF. The CDR3 bases are TGTGCCAGTAGCGCAGGGAGGAGTGGGAGTTACGAGCAGTACTTC.

The chain combines TRBV7-9 with TRBJ2-5; TRBD2 aligns across 16 bases. The CDR3 covers 19 residues. V gave up 11 bases and J gave up 5 bases; unmatched junction bases: 20. Per germline, CDR1 SEHNR and CDR2 FQNEAQ (reference sequence). The DNA for the CDR3 is TGTGCCGCCTCCGACAGGGGACTAGCGGGGGGGCCAAGAGATGAGACCCAGTACTTC. This gives the protein CAASDRGLAGGPRDETQYF.

V gene TRBV10-3 combines with J gene TRBJ2-3; a weak D match, TRBD2 (5 bases). The CDR3 length is 13 residues. The V and J ends lost 7 bases and 1 base respectively, with 9 bases between them. Per germline, CDR1 ENHRY and CDR2 SYGVKD. CDR3 residues: CAITGVGTDTQYF. The CDR3 nucleotides read TGTGCCATCACCGGGGTCGGCACAGATACGCAGTATTTT.

The V gene is TRBV6-5, the J gene TRBJ1-6, with no clear D. V lost 5 bases and J 8 bases, leaving 16 bases between the germline ends. CDR1 and CDR2 (germline): MNHEY, SVGAGI. This CDR3 is built from 15 residues. The DNA for the CDR3 is TGTGCCAGCAGTCCGTCTGTGTATGTTGATTCACCCCTCCACTTT. As protein: CASSPSVYVDSPLHF.

The chain recombines TRBV6-5 with TRBJ1-1; D uncertain. The V and J ends lost 8 bases and 1 base respectively, with 14 bases between them. This CDR3 comprises 14 residues. The germline V gene encodes CDR1 MNHEY and CDR2 SVGAGI. In nucleotides, the CDR3 is TGTGCCAGCCGTCGGGCGTCCAAGAACACTGAAGCTTTCTTT. Its translation: CASRRASKNTEAFF.

The chain links TRBV10-3 to TRBJ1-1, with D hard to call. The CDR3 spans 11 residues. Germline V gives CDR1 ENHRY, CDR2 SYGVKD. Trimming removed 6 bases from V and 6 bases from J, with 8 bases in between. The CDR3 DNA is TGTGCCATCAGGTCAGGCGCTGAAGCTTTCTTT. Amino acid sequence: CAIRSGAEAFF.

The chain employs TRBV6-5 and TRBJ1-1; TRBD1 matches 7 bases. V gave up 6 bases and J gave up 3 bases; unmatched junction bases: 10. CDR3 length: 15 residues. The germline V gene has CDR1 MNHEY and CDR2 SVGAGI. The CDR3 DNA is TGTGCCAGCAGAACTACCGGGACAGCCTACACTGAAGCTTTCTTT. Translating it yields CASRTTGTAYTEAFF.

The chain carries TRBV27 and TRBJ1-6; the D gene is possibly TRBD1 (6 bases). Germline V CDR1 and CDR2: MNHEY, SMNVEV (reference sequence). Trimming cost V 6 bases and J 10 bases, with 13 bases left between them. The CDR3 has 13 residues. The CDR3 DNA is TGTGCCAGCAGGGGATCTGGGGGCTCACCCCTCCACTTT. Amino acid sequence: CASRGSGGSPLHF.

This clone has just one count. V usage is TRBV7-2 and J usage is TRBJ1-1; 7 bases fit TRBD1. The germline V gene has CDR1 SGHTA and CDR2 FQGNSA. This CDR3 is built from 15 residues. V gave up 1 base and J gave up 5 bases; unmatched junction bases: 7. CDR3 in amino acids: CASSLEAQGGTEAFF. The CDR3 nucleotides read TGTGCCAGCAGCTTAGAAGCGCAGGGGGGGACTGAAGCTTTCTTT.

The genes are TRBV14 and TRBJ2-7; TRBD1 is a possible D gene (6 bases). Germline V gene lookup returns CDR1 SGHDN and CDR2 FVKESK. The V end was cut by 4 bases, the J end by 1 base, with 11 bases between. This CDR3 spans 14 amino acids. CDR3 nucleotides: TGTGCCAGCAGCCCACCAGACAGGTCCTACGAGCAGTACTTC. This codes for CASSPPDRSYEQYF.

This clone was seen a few times. V gene TRBV19 combines with J gene TRBJ1-1, with 8 bases that match TRBD1. The CDR3 sequence is 16 residues long. V lost 4 bases, J lost 5 bases, and 12 bases stayed unmatched. Germline CDR1 and CDR2: LNHDA and SQIVND (reference sequence). The CDR3 here is CASSRSGTGSMTEAFF. The CDR3 bases are TGTGCCAGTAGTAGATCCGGGACAGGTAGTATGACTGAAGCTTTCTTT.

The chain is built from TRBV6-6 and TRBJ2-7, with 14 bases fitting TRBD2. The junction had 15 bases not matched to a gene; V was cut back by 5 bases and J by 6 bases. From germline, CDR1 is MNHNY and CDR2 SVGAGI (reference sequence). The CDR3 totals 18 residues. The CDR3 here is CASSPMTSGRAVWREQYF. CDR3 nucleotide sequence: TGTGCCAGCAGTCCTATGACTAGCGGGAGGGCCGTCTGGCGCGAGCAGTACTTC.

A remark on this clone: The junction departs from the called germline gene at one end, perhaps through a read error. The chain joins TRBV7-9 to TRBJ2-5, with D possibly matching TRBD2 (5 bases). Germline V gene data show CDR1 as SEHNR and CDR2 as FQNEAQ (reference sequence). CDR3 length: 15 amino acids. Here the CDR3 reads CASTLGGSSRETQYF. For the CDR3, the DNA is TGTGCCAGCACCTTAGGCGGGTCCTCCCGAGAGACCCAGTACTTC.

This clone came up a few times. The chain couples TRBV7-6 to TRBJ1-6; the D is unclear. Per the germline V gene, CDR1 is SGHVS and CDR2 is FNYEAQ. The germline V and J ends were trimmed by 1 base and 9 bases, with 10 bases remaining between them. The CDR3 contains 14 residues. The CDR3 sequence is CASSLDTGLSPLHF. CDR3 in DNA: TGTGCCAGCAGCTTAGATACGGGCCTTTCACCCCTCCACTTT.

V is TRBV27 and J is TRBJ2-5; possibly TRBD1 for D (5 bases). Trimming removed 5 bases from V and 2 bases from J, with 12 bases in between. Germline CDR1 and CDR2: MNHEY and SMNVEV (reference sequence). The CDR3 has 14 amino acids. CDR3 DNA sequence: TGTGCCAGCAGTAGGACACTACGACAAGAGACCCAGTACTTC. Residues: CASSRTLRQETQYF.

This chain links TRBV7-9 with TRBJ2-1; 9 bases line up with TRBD1. The germline V gene encodes CDR1 SEHNR and CDR2 FQNEAQ (reference sequence). The CDR3 has 16 residues. V trimming: 5 bases; J trimming: 6 bases; junction bases outside the gene matches: 11. This CDR3 is CASSGFGQGRGNEQFF. The CDR3 DNA reads TGTGCCAGCAGCGGGTTCGGACAGGGGCGAGGCAATGAGCAGTTCTTC.

The rearrangement joins TRBV18 to TRBJ2-4; 9 positions match TRBD1. The CDR3 length is 14 residues. The germline V gene has CDR1 KGHSH and CDR2 LQKENI. J was trimmed by 4 bases and V by 6 bases; bases with no gene match: 4. The CDR3 is CASSGTGSKNIQYF. The CDR3 bases are TGTGCCAGCTCCGGGACAGGGTCTAAAAACATTCAGTACTTC.

The rearrangement joins TRBV5-1 to TRBJ2-3; D is perhaps TRBD1 or TRBD2 (5 bases each). Trimming removed 6 bases from V and 3 bases from J, with 14 bases in between. CDR3 length equals 14 residues. CDR1 and CDR2 (germline): SGHRS, YFSETQ. This CDR3 reads CASNERGGTDTQYF. The CDR3 DNA follows: TGCGCCAGCAACGAACGGGGCGGGACAGATACGCAGTATTTT.

The chain combines TRBV19 with TRBJ2-7; 10 bases fit TRBD2. The germline V gene has CDR1 LNHDA and CDR2 SQIVND (reference sequence). The CDR3 consists of 14 residues. The ends lost 6 bases at V and 4 bases at J; junction bases unmatched: 6. Here the CDR3 DNA reads TGTGCCAGTAGAAGAGCGGGAGGGCCGTACGAGCAGTACTTC. Translation gives CASRRAGGPYEQYF.

The gene calls are TRBV11-3 and TRBJ2-5; D might be TRBD2 (5 bases). This CDR3 is 13 amino acids long. The V gene lost 0 bases and the J gene lost 7 bases, with 9 bases spanning the gap. The germline gives CDR1 SGHNT, CDR2 YENEEA. The CDR3 coding sequence is TGTGCCAGCAGCTTAGATCCAGGAGGGACCCAGTACTTC. Translating it yields CASSLDPGGTQYF.

This chain uses TRBV2 with TRBJ1-6, with D possibly being TRBD1 (6 bases). Germline CDR1 and CDR2: SNHLY and FYNNEI. The CDR3 totals 15 residues. The V end lost 6 bases, the J end lost 7 bases, and 16 bases lay between the germline ends. CDR3 in amino acids: CASSPTDSLNSPLHF. The DNA of the CDR3 is TGTGCCAGCAGCCCCACGGACAGTTTAAATTCACCCCTCCACTTT.

The chain carries TRBV11-2 and TRBJ2-2, with D tentatively TRBD2 (6 bases). V was pared by 3 bases and J by 7 bases, with 18 bases between. Per the germline V gene, CDR1 is SGHAT and CDR2 is FQNNGV. This CDR3 is built from 16 residues. The CDR3 DNA reads as TGTGCCAGCAGCTTTTTCGGGATTGGGGGGAACGGGGAGCTGTTTTTT. Amino acids: CASSFFGIGGNGELFF.

This sequence joins TRBV4-1 and TRBJ1-1; the D is unclear. The V end lost 7 bases, the J end lost 3 bases, and 24 bases lay between the germline ends. CDR1 is MGHRA, CDR2 YSYEKL, per germline. CDR3 size: 17 residues. CDR3 sequence (DNA): TGCGCCAGCACCAAGGTAGACATGGGATTTGTGTACACTGAAGCTTTCTTT. It translates to CASTKVDMGFVYTEAFF.

In this sample, this clone turned up once. This chain connects TRBV28 to TRBJ2-1; D remains ambiguous. The CDR3 is made up of 11 amino acids. The germline V gene has CDR1 MDHEN and CDR2 SYDVKM. V was pared by 5 bases and J by 11 bases, with 10 bases between. This CDR3 reads CASSITFQQFF. CDR3 in DNA: TGTGCCAGCAGTATTACCTTTCAGCAGTTCTTC.